This T cell receptor beta chain was profiled in a study of early T cells in non-severe SARS-CoV-2 infection. Regarding this clonotype: Its antigen is as yet unknown.

cDNA molecules, individually, were tagged with unique molecular identifiers. Using its own MiXCR run on the 5' RACE reads, TCRdb lists one record per CDR3 protein. This table has 68,000 or so distinct CDR3 sequences, more than 10% appearing once. V shed 4 bases, J shed 5 bases, and the junction held 10 bases outside the gene matches. Germline values: CDR1 SGHAT, CDR2 FQNNGV. The CDR3 spans 16 residues. Overall study findings and caveats: In VDJdb matching, anti-spike CD8 responses were favored while private and CD4 specificities went missing.

The receptor comes from an adult who was a healthcare worker with PCR-confirmed SARS-CoV-2 infection or an uninfected control (not recorded which). This chain joins TRBV11-2 and TRBJ2-1, with TRBD1 matching over 8 bases. The specimen was whole blood. The CDR3 coding sequence is TGTGCCAGCAGCTACGAGACAGGGGTCCGAAACAATGAGCAGTTCTTC. Amino acid sequence: CASSYETGVRNNEQFF.